The sequence of this T cell receptor (beta chain) was determined in a study of tumor and adjacent non-tumor tissue in lung cancer. Whole-study context: There were roughly 11 adenocarcinoma, a couple of squamous cell carcinoma and 1 small cell lung cancer cases. Whole-study findings and limits: TCR diversity was significantly greater in tumor than normal lung tissue.

In germline, CDR1 is SQVTM, CDR2 ANQGSEA. The V and J ends lost 5 bases and 1 base respectively, with 10 bases between them. The CDR3 covers 13 residues. Sample share makes this clonotype medium-sized. Its target is not known. RNA was extracted from bulk tissue without any cell sorting. The normal lung tissue was taken more than 3 cm from the tumor edge. A modified ARM-PCR protocol with three rounds of nested PCR amplified TCRbeta. Via MiXCR, TCRdb re-called the multiplex PCR reads, giving one row per CDR3 protein. This table has tens of thousands of distinct CDR3 sequences, 76% appearing once. This chain uses TRBV29-1 with TRBJ2-3, with unresolved D. The TCR comes from a man between 65 and 85 years old with non-small cell lung cancer. Sequencing used distant non-tumor lung tissue. CDR3 nucleotides: TGCAGCGTTACTGGGCAGGGCACAGATACGCAGTATTTT. It yields the protein CSVTGQGTDTQYF.